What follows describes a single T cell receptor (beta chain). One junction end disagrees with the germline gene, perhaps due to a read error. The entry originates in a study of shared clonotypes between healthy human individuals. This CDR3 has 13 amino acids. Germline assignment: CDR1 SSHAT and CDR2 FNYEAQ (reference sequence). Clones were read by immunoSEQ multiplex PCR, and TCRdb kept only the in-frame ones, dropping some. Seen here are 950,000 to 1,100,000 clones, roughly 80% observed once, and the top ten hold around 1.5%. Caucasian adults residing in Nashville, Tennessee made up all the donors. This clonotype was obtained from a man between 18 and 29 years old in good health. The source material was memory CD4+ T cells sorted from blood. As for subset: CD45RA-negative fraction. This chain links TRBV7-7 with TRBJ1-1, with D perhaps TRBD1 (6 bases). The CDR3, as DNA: TGTGCTAGCAGCTTATCAGGGGACACTGAAGCTTTCTTT. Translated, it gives CASSLSGDTEAFF.